The 32 T cell receptor beta chains listed next were all sequenced from one sample in a study of naive and memory T cell subsets. Their target antigens are unknown. Study-wide points: Naive repertoires, especially CD8, held a few larger clonotypes, possibly memory cells re-expressing CD45RA.

An equimolar mix of two oligonucleotides served as the beta constant-region primer for TRBC1 and TRBC2. The ligated cDNA underwent four PCR rounds using SP2 and nested alpha and beta constant-region primers. TCRdb called the UMI-ligation and nested PCR reads again in MiXCR, with one record for every CDR3 protein. The sample carries roughly 97,000 distinct CDR3 sequences, 14% recorded once. Sample: naive CD8+ T cells from blood. The origin of the receptors is a human donor in good health.

V gene TRBV6-5 combines with J gene TRBJ2-1; D gene ambiguous. Trimming took off 3 bases at V and 0 bases at J, with 9 bases between the two ends. Germline CDR1 is MNHEY and CDR2 is SVGAGI. The CDR3 sequence is 15 residues long. In DNA form, the CDR3 reads TGTGCCAGCAGTTATAGCCGGAGCTCCTACAATGAGCAGTTCTTC. Amino acids: CASSYSRSSYNEQFF.

A few counts support this clonotype. The rearrangement joins TRBV4-3 to TRBJ2-1; 11 positions agree with TRBD2. Germline V gene data show CDR1 as LGHNA and CDR2 as YSLEER. V shed 0 bases and J 4 bases; nucleotides not matched to a gene: 2. The CDR3 sequence is 16 residues long. The CDR3 DNA reads TGCGCCAGCAGCCAAGATTCTAGCGGGAGGTACAATGAGCAGTTCTTC. It translates to CASSQDSSGRYNEQFF.

Only a few counts were recorded for this clonotype. This sequence joins TRBV5-1 and TRBJ2-3, with 9 bases lining up with TRBD1. The CDR3 is made up of 16 amino acids. V shed 6 bases and J 6 bases; nucleotides not matched to a gene: 14. Germline V gene lookup returns CDR1 SGHRS and CDR2 YFSETQ. The CDR3 reads CASNPETGGADDTQYF. The CDR3 DNA reads as TGCGCCAGCAACCCGGAAACAGGGGGCGCGGATGATACGCAGTATTTT.

This clonotype was seen a handful of times. This CDR3 is CASSEGQGQFHEQFF. The CDR3 DNA reads TGTGCCAGCAGTGAAGGACAGGGGCAATTCCATGAGCAGTTCTTC. J is TRBJ2-1 and V is TRBV2; TRBD1 agrees at 8 bases. CDR1 is SNHLY, CDR2 FYNNEI, per germline. The CDR3 has 15 amino acids. V was clipped by 1 base and J by 8 bases; unmatched bases: 7.

The V and J genes are TRBV12-3 or TRBV12-4 and TRBJ2-3, with 8 bases aligning to TRBD2. V trimming: 8 bases; J trimming: 4 bases; junction bases outside the gene matches: 8. The length of the CDR3 is 14 residues. The DNA of the CDR3 is TGTGCCAGCGCGCCGGGACTAGTGCCAGATACGCAGTATTTT. Translating gives CASAPGLVPDTQYF.

This rearrangement joins TRBV6-5 to TRBJ2-5; D possibly corresponds to TRBD1 (6 bases). CDR1 and CDR2 (germline): MNHEY, SVGAGI. This CDR3 has 16 residues. Trimming shortened V by 6 bases and J by 2 bases, and 19 bases separated the two germline ends. The CDR3 is CASRALPPGVQETQYF. The CDR3 DNA reads as TGTGCCAGCAGGGCACTCCCGCCAGGGGTTCAAGAGACCCAGTACTTC.

This clonotype was detected a few times. This chain connects TRBV5-6 to TRBJ2-7; 7 positions agree with TRBD2. From germline, CDR1 is SGHDT and CDR2 YYEEEE. After removal of 0 bases from V and 3 bases from J, the junction contained 12 bases not matched to a gene. This CDR3 is built from 17 residues. CDR3 amino acids: CASSLDPGSGAFYEQYF. Here the CDR3 DNA reads TGTGCCAGCAGCTTGGACCCTGGGAGCGGGGCCTTCTACGAGCAGTACTTC.

The V gene is TRBV12-3 or TRBV12-4, the J gene TRBJ2-1; either TRBD1 or TRBD2 may supply D (5 bases each). CDR3 length equals 14 residues. V gave up 3 bases and J gave up 0 bases, with 6 bases separating them. The CDR3 spells CASSFGGSYNEQFF. CDR3 sequence (DNA): TGTGCCAGCAGTTTTGGGGGCTCCTACAATGAGCAGTTCTTC.

This clonotype has more than one count but fewer than ten. The V call is TRBV2, the J call TRBJ2-7; TRBD2 matches at 9 bases. The CDR3 has 15 amino acids. Germline-derived CDR1 and CDR2 are SNHLY and FYNNEI. V trimming: 1 base; J trimming: 3 bases; junction bases outside the gene matches: 4. Here the CDR3 DNA reads TGTGCCAGCAGTGAAGAGGCTAGCGGGGTCTACGAGCAGTACTTC. Its translation is CASSEEASGVYEQYF.

The rearrangement joins TRBV20-1 to TRBJ2-1; 12 bases match TRBD2. Germline V gene lookup returns CDR1 DFQATT and CDR2 SNEGSKA (reference sequence). The CDR3 is made up of 15 amino acids. V trimming: 6 bases; J trimming: 6 bases; junction bases outside the gene matches: 9. This CDR3 reads CSAPALAGGPNEQFF. The CDR3 DNA follows: TGCAGTGCCCCCGCGCTAGCGGGGGGGCCCAATGAGCAGTTCTTC.

The gene calls are TRBV7-9 and TRBJ2-1, with TRBD1 matching over 9 bases. Germline V gives CDR1 SEHNR, CDR2 FQNEAQ (reference sequence). The J segment lost 12 bases and the V segment lost 3 bases, leaving 6 bases of the junction unmatched. The CDR3 is made up of 13 amino acids. The CDR3 DNA follows: TGTGCCAGCAGCTTGGGACAGGGAGCTCGGCAGTTCTTC. Its protein product is CASSLGQGARQFF. The full variable domain, completed using reference TRBV7-9 and TRBJ2-1, is DTGVSQNPRHKITKRGQNVTFRCDPISEHNRLYWYRQTLGQGPEFLTYFQNEAQLEKSRLLSDRFSAERPKGSFSTLEIQRTEQGDSAMYLCASSLGQGARQFFGPGTRLTVL.

The gene calls are TRBV5-1 and TRBJ1-2; D remains ambiguous. The germline V gene encodes CDR1 SGHRS and CDR2 YFSETQ. The V end was cut by 6 bases, the J end by 4 bases, with 7 bases between. This CDR3 region has 11 residues. The CDR3 region has the DNA TGCGCCAGCACGGCGTTCTATGGCTACACCTTC. Its protein is CASTAFYGYTF.

The chain couples TRBV18 to TRBJ2-7; 7 bases fit TRBD2. The CDR3 is 14 amino acids. Per germline, CDR1 KGHSH and CDR2 LQKENI. Unmatched junction bases numbered 5, after V lost 4 bases and J lost 2 bases. The CDR3 coding sequence is TGTGCCAGCTCACAATCCGGGAGGACCTACGAGCAGTACTTC. Amino acids: CASSQSGRTYEQYF.

This sequence joins TRBV6-2 or TRBV6-3 and TRBJ1-1; 11 bases agree with TRBD1. CDR3 size: 20 residues. After removal of 5 bases from V and 3 bases from J, the junction contained 20 bases not matched to a gene. Germline lookup yields CDR1 MNHEY and CDR2 SVGEGT. The CDR3 nucleotides are TGTGCCAGCAGTACATTCCGGACAGGGGGCGCATCCGGACCACACACTGAAGCTTTCTTT. It yields the protein CASSTFRTGGASGPHTEAFF.

This clonotype has more than one count but fewer than ten. The V call is TRBV7-9, the J call TRBJ1-1; D not certain. The length of the CDR3 is 16 residues. Per the germline V gene, CDR1 is SEHNR and CDR2 is FQNEAQ (reference sequence). Trimming took 1 base from V and 2 from J, leaving 14 bases between them. CDR3 coding DNA: TGTGCCAGCAGCTTAGGTCCCGTGAGGGTTAACACTGAAGCTTTCTTT. Protein: CASSLGPVRVNTEAFF.

The gene calls are TRBV7-8 and TRBJ2-5; D is uncertain. From germline, CDR1 is SGHVS and CDR2 FQNEAQ. The CDR3 has 16 amino acids. V lost 5 bases, J lost 1 base, and 17 bases lay in between. The DNA for the CDR3 is TGTGCCAGCAGCCTCCTTTCCCCCCGAGCCCAAGAGACCCAGTACTTC. This sequence encodes CASSLLSPRAQETQYF.

This clonotype came up many times. The chain combines TRBV19 with TRBJ2-1; D is perhaps TRBD2 (5 bases). The CDR3 consists of 14 residues. The V end lost 8 bases, the J end lost 1 base, and 12 bases lay between the germline ends. The germline gives CDR1 LNHDA, CDR2 SQIVND (reference sequence). CDR3 region: CASLSGDSYNEQFF. The CDR3 DNA reads as TGTGCCAGTCTGAGCGGTGATTCCTACAATGAGCAGTTCTTC.

The rearrangement joins TRBV25-1 to TRBJ2-7; D gene unclear. The germline V and J ends were trimmed by 1 base and 3 bases, with 7 bases remaining between them. Germline CDR1 MGHDK, CDR2 SYGVNS. This CDR3 spans 13 amino acids. Here the CDR3 DNA reads TGTGCCAGCAGTGAATGGGTCAACTACGAGCAGTACTTC. Protein product: CASSEWVNYEQYF.

The chain has TRBV12-3 or TRBV12-4 and TRBJ1-5, with D tentatively TRBD1 (6 bases). The CDR3 has 13 residues. Trimming left V 2 bases short and J 9 bases short, with 11 bases between. The CDR3 is CASSLTPGAPQHF. The CDR3, as DNA: TGTGCCAGCAGTTTAACCCCGGGGGCGCCCCAGCATTTT.

This clonotype was picked up many times. The chain links TRBV29-1 to TRBJ2-5; 11 positions agree with TRBD2. V shed 0 bases and J 5 bases; nucleotides not matched to a gene: 5. Germline values: CDR1 SQVTM, CDR2 ANQGSEA. CDR3 length equals 15 residues. CDR3 sequence (DNA): TGCAGCGTTGAAGAGGAACTAGCGGGAGAGGAGACCCAGTACTTC. It encodes CSVEEELAGEETQYF.

V gene TRBV19 combines with J gene TRBJ2-7; TRBD1 matches 10 bases. Trimming took 4 bases from V and 5 from J; bases not matched to a gene: 11. Germline assignment: CDR1 LNHDA and CDR2 SQIVND (reference sequence). The CDR3 runs to 16 residues. CDR3: CASSKPRPGQGHEQYF. The DNA for the CDR3 is TGTGCCAGTAGTAAACCTAGACCGGGACAGGGGCACGAGCAGTACTTC. The full variable domain, rest sourced from reference TRBV19 and TRBJ2-7, is DGGITQSPKYLFRKEGQNVTLSCEQNLNHDAMYWYRQDPGQGLRLIYYSQIVNDFQKGDIAEGYSVSREKKESFPLTVTSAQKNPTAFYLCASSKPRPGQGHEQYFGPGTRLTVT.

This clonotype was counted a few times. The rearrangement joins TRBV29-1 to TRBJ2-3; D uncertain. The germline V gene encodes CDR1 SQVTM and CDR2 ANQGSEA. V lost 6 bases, J lost 2 bases, and 3 bases lay in between. CDR3 length: 10 amino acids. The CDR3 DNA follows: TGCAGCGTACTCACAGATACGCAGTATTTT. Protein product: CSVLTDTQYF.

This clonotype was found many times. The chain couples TRBV27 to TRBJ1-5; no reliable D call. CDR1 is MNHEY, CDR2 SMNVEV, per germline (reference sequence). The CDR3 consists of 13 residues. The V end lost 0 bases, the J end lost 9 bases, and 9 bases lay between the germline ends. The DNA for the CDR3 is TGTGCCAGCAGTTTATCGACCGTAACGCCCCAGCATTTT. It specifies CASSLSTVTPQHF.

This chain links TRBV11-2 with TRBJ1-4; D unresolved. V was pared by 5 bases and J by 5 bases, with 15 bases between. In germline, CDR1 is SGHAT, CDR2 FQNNGV. This CDR3 comprises 15 residues. The CDR3 loop is CASSPAELKNEKLFF. DNA of the CDR3: TGTGCCAGCAGCCCTGCCGAACTAAAGAATGAAAAACTGTTTTTT.

The rearrangement links TRBV30 to TRBJ2-5, with 10 nucleotides matching TRBD2. The germline gives CDR1 GTSNPN, CDR2 SVGIG (reference sequence). The CDR3 runs to 14 residues. With 2 bases clipped from V and 1 base from J, the junction kept 1 base outside the gene matches. For the CDR3, the DNA is TGTGCCTGGAGTACTAGCGGGATCCAAGAGACCCAGTACTTC. This codes for CAWSTSGIQETQYF. Full variable domain (rest looked up from reference TRBV30 and TRBJ2-5): SQTIHQWPATLVQPVGSPLSLECTVEGTSNPNLYWYRQAAGRGLQLLFYSVGIGQISSEVPQNLSASRPQDRQFILSSKKLLLSDSGFYLCAWSTSGIQETQYFGPGTRLLVL.

This clonotype has more than one count but fewer than ten. The chain recombines TRBV7-9 with TRBJ2-3; D gene uncertain. This CDR3 comprises 11 residues. Germline V lookup: CDR1 SEHNR, CDR2 FQNEAQ (reference sequence). Trimming took 5 bases from V and 6 from J, leaving 6 bases between them. CDR3 in amino acids: CASSPPDTQYF. DNA of the CDR3: TGTGCCAGCAGCCCTCCCGATACGCAGTATTTT.

The sample holds a few counts of this clonotype. V is TRBV4-2 and J is TRBJ2-3; D gene uncertain. V gave up 0 bases and J gave up 1 base, with 17 bases separating them. Germline lookup yields CDR1 LGHNA and CDR2 YNFKEQ. The CDR3 sequence is 18 residues long. DNA of the CDR3: TGTGCCAGCAGCCAAGATGACCGCCAGGACCTGGGCACAGATACGCAGTATTTT. Protein sequence: CASSQDDRQDLGTDTQYF.

The V and J genes are TRBV29-1 and TRBJ1-5; maybe TRBD1 (5 bases). This CDR3 has 15 residues. Trimming cost V 4 bases and J 7 bases, with 20 bases left between them. The V gene's germline CDR1 is SQVTM and CDR2 ANQGSEA. The CDR3 sequence: CSVGVGDPRDQPQHF. CDR3 DNA: TGCAGCGTTGGGGTTGGGGACCCGAGGGACCAGCCCCAGCATTTT. Supplemented by reference TRBV29-1 and TRBJ1-5, the full variable domain reads SAVISQKPSRDICQRGTSLTIQCQVDSQVTMMFWYRQQPGQSLTLIATANQGSEATYESGFVIDKFPISRPNLTFSTLTVSNMSPEDSSIYLCSVGVGDPRDQPQHFGDGTRLSIL.

V gene TRBV12-3 or TRBV12-4 combines with J gene TRBJ2-1, with TRBD2 matching 7 bases. The CDR3 runs to 15 residues. The V gene end was trimmed by 3 bases and the J gene end by 5 bases; junction bases not matched to a gene: 7. Here the CDR3 reads CASSLEGGENNEQFF. The CDR3 bases are TGTGCCAGCAGTTTGGAGGGAGGGGAAAACAATGAGCAGTTCTTC.

This chain joins TRBV12-3 or TRBV12-4 and TRBJ2-3; D remains unclear. V was shortened by 4 bases and J by 14 bases, with 13 bases between the two germline ends. The CDR3 consists of 11 residues. CDR3 in amino acids: CASSWAGRPYF. For the CDR3, the DNA is TGTGCCAGCAGTTGGGCAGGACGTCCGTATTTT.

With regard to this clonotype: This may arise from a read error, as a much more abundant clone is one base away. The rearrangement links TRBV13 to TRBJ1-1; a possible D gene is TRBD1 (6 bases). V was clipped by 5 bases and J by 2 bases, with 15 bases between them. Germline V gene data show CDR1 as PRHDT and CDR2 as FYEKMQ (reference sequence). This CDR3 region has 15 residues. The CDR3 spells CASSPDRTANTEAFF. In DNA, the CDR3 is TGTGCCAGCAGCCCCGACAGGACAGCAAACACTGAAGCTTTCTTT.

As concerns this clonotype: A much larger clone sits a single nucleotide away, making a read error possible. This chain links TRBV14 with TRBJ2-1; D gene ambiguous. V was cut by 0 bases and J by 3 bases, with 0 bases left in between. The CDR3 contains 12 residues. Germline CDR1 reads SGHDN; CDR2 reads FVKESK. This CDR3 is CASSQDYNEQFF. In DNA, the CDR3 is TGTGCCAGCAGCCAAGACTACAATGAGCAGTTCTTC.